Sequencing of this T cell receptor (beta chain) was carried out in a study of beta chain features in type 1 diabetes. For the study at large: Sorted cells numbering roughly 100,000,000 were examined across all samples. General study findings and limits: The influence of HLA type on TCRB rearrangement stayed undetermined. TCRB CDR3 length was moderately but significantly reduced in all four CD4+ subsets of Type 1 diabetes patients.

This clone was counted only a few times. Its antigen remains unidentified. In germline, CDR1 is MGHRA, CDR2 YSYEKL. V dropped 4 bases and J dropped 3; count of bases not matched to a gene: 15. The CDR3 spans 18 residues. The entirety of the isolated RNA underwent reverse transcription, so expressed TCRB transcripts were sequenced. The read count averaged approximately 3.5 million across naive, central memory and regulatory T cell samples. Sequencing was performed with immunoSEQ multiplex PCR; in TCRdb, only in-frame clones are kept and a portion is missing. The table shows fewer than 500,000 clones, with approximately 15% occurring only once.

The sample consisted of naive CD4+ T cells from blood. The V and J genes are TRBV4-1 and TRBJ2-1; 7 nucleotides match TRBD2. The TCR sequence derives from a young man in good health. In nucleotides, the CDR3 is TGCGCCAGCAGCCTTCAGGTGGGACTACGGGGGAACTACAATGAGCAGTTCTTC. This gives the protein CASSLQVGLRGNYNEQFF.